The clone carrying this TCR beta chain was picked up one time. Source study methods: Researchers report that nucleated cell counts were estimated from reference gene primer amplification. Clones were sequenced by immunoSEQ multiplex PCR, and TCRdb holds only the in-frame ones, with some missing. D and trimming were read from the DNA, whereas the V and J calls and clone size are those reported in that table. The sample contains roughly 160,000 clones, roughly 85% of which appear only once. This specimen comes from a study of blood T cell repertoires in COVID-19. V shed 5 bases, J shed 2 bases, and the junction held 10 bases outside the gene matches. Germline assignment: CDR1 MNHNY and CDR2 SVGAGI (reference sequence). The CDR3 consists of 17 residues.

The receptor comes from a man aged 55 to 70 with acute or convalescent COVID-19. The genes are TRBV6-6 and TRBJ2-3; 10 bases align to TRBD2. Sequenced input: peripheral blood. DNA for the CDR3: TGTGCCAGCAGTCTTGGGACTAGCGAGGGGACCACAGATACGCAGTATTTT. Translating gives CASSLGTSEGTTDTQYF.